The rows below give T cell receptor beta chains drawn from one sample of a study of human T cells and chemical hapten exposure. TCRdb fed the RACE reads into MiXCR, producing one record per CDR3 protein. This sample yields approximately 97,000 distinct CDR3 sequences, of which 25% to 35% are seen a single time; around a tenth belongs to the top ten. The sequencing here drew on whole blood, taken in connection with sensitization to the hapten diphenylcyclopropenone (DPC). Receptors were obtained from a man aged 35 to 55 with alopecia areata. Some clones in this sample may be carry-over from other donors' samples. The CDR3 runs from the conserved cysteine through the conserved F or W. A D gene is named only where the DNA matches it firmly. Clone size, where shown, is once, few, many, or a class for clones that have expanded.

D gene	V gene	clone size	J gene	CDR3 protein	CDR3 DNA
-	TRBV6-6	few	TRBJ2-5	CASSLWIQQETQYF	TGTGCCAGCAGTTTATGGATACAGCAAGAGACCCAGTACTTC
-	TRBV18	-	TRBJ1-5	CASSPQSNQPQHF	TGTGCCAGCTCACCGCAGAGCAATCAGCCCCAGCATTTT
TRBD1	TRBV5-5	-	TRBJ2-3	CASSFSFRDRGQDTQYF	TGTGCCAGCAGCTTCAGTTTTAGGGACAGGGGGCAAGATACGCAGTATTTT
-	TRBV6-5	once	TRBJ1-1	CASSSTDTEAFF	TGTGCCAGCAGTTCTACGGACACTGAAGCTTTCTTT
TRBD1	TRBV20-1	-	TRBJ1-3	CSAWDRNSGNTIYF	TGCAGTGCTTGGGACAGGAACTCTGGAAACACCATATATTTT
TRBD2	TRBV9	few	TRBJ2-3	CASSVSGITDTQYF	TGTGCCAGCAGCGTAAGCGGGATCACAGATACGCAGTATTTT
-	TRBV28	-	TRBJ2-5	CASNEGGKETQYF	TGTGCCAGCAACGAAGGGGGAAAAGAGACCCAGTACTTC
-	TRBV6-5	-	TRBJ1-5	CASSPINQPQHF	TGTGCCAGCAGTCCCATAAATCAGCCCCAGCATTTT
-	TRBV20-1	-	TRBJ2-7	CSLRGAGYEQYF	TGCAGTCTCAGGGGGGCCGGTTACGAGCAGTACTTC
-	TRBV12-3/TRBV12-4	few	TRBJ1-5	CASSLVYQHQPQHF	TGTGCCAGCAGTTTAGTCTACCAACATCAGCCCCAGCATTTT
-	TRBV24-1	few	TRBJ2-1	CATSAFRDNEQFF	TGTGCCACCAGTGCCTTCAGGGACAATGAGCAGTTCTTC
TRBD1	TRBV12-3/TRBV12-4	-	TRBJ1-2	CASMKTGTNYGYPF	TGTGCCAGCATGAAGACAGGGACTAACTATGGCTACCCCTTC
TRBD2	TRBV5-1	-	TRBJ2-3	CASSPGLAGALGADTQYF	TGCGCCAGCAGCCCTGGACTAGCGGGAGCCTTGGGGGCAGATACGCAGTATTTT
-	TRBV7-2	-	TRBJ2-1	CASSLEGRVGNEQFF	TGTGCCAGCAGCTTAGAGGGTAGGGTCGGCAATGAGCAGTTCTTC
TRBD1	TRBV5-6	-	TRBJ2-7	CASSLGPGNGRTGTYEQYF	TGTGCCAGCAGCTTGGGGCCTGGAAACGGGCGGACAGGGACCTACGAGCAGTACTTC
-	TRBV20-1	-	TRBJ1-6	CSARGSATPLHF	TGCAGTGCTAGAGGCAGCGCTACACCCCTCCACTTT
-	TRBV28	many	TRBJ1-5	CASSVPKIVFNQPQHF	TGTGCCAGCAGTGTTCCGAAAATCGTCTTCAATCAGCCCCAGCATTTT